This T cell receptor beta chain appears in the sequencing data of a study of cytomegalovirus exposure and HLA in healthy donors. Study overall: Unique TCR beta sequences numbering approximately 120 million came from approximately 180 million T cells in an earlier analysis.

In regard to this clone: Antigen: not known.

Use of 60 Vbeta and 13 Jbeta primers characterized the PCR. Sequenced by immunoSEQ multiplex PCR; TCRdb stores in-frame clones only, minus some. The sample consists of 120,000 or so clones, about 80% of them appearing once. The CDR3 is 13 amino acids. V was pared by 4 bases and J by 4 bases, with 13 bases between. The V gene's germline CDR1 is GTSNPN and CDR2 SVGIG (reference sequence). Study-wide findings and caveats: Sequencing likely produced, as an artifact, a cluster of highly shared sequence variants. Follow-up analysis found HLA locus-dependent TCR association rates, highest for DRB1 and lowest for HLA-C.

This receptor was taken from a woman aged 45-59 years in good health and CMV-seronegative. The chain has TRBV30 and TRBJ1-2; D ambiguous. The sequencing sample was made of PBMCs. The CDR3 loop is CAWTKEESYGYTF. The CDR3 nucleotides are TGTGCCTGGACTAAAGAGGAGAGCTATGGCTACACCTTC. The whole variable domain, remainder taken from reference TRBV30 and TRBJ1-2, is SQTIHQWPATLVQPVGSPLSLECTVEGTSNPNLYWYRQAAGRGLQLLFYSVGIGQISSEVPQNLSASRPQDRQFILSSKKLLLSDSGFYLCAWTKEESYGYTFGSGTRLTVV.